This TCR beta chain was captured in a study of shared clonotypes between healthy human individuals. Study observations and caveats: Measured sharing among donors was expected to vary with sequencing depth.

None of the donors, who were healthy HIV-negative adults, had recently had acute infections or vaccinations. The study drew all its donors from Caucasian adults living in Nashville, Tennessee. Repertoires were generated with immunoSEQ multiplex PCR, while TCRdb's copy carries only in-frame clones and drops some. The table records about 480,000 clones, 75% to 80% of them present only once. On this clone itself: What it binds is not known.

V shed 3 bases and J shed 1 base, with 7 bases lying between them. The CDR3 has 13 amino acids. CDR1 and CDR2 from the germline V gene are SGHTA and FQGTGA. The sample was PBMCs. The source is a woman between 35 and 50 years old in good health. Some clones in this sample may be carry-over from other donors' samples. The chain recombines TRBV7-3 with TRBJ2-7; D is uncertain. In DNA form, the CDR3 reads TGTGCCAGCAGCTTGGGTCCGTCCTACGAGCAGTACTTC. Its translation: CASSLGPSYEQYF.